These T cell receptor beta chains were read from a single sample in a study of T cell clones after liver transplantation. Sequencing used immunoSEQ multiplex PCR; TCRdb keeps in-frame clones, though not all of them. The sample holds fewer than 45,000 clones, around 84% seen once. The starting material was CD4+ T cells from blood, obtained 24 months after liver transplant. These receptor sequences come from a human patient who received a liver transplant. These T cells may partly come from the graft donor. CDR3s include the opening cysteine and the closing phenylalanine or tryptophan. A D gene is named only where the DNA matches it firmly. A clone size is listed for some rows: how often the clone was seen (once, few, many), or a class if it is expanded.

V	length	size	D	J	CDR3	DNA
TRBV7-3	15	NA	TRBD2	TRBJ2-7	CASSLSAGGTYEQYF	TGTGCCAGCAGCTTATCAGCGGGAGGGACGTACGAGCAGTACTTC
TRBV25-1	16	NA	NA	TRBJ2-7	CASSEYWDKGSYEQYF	TGTGCCAGCAGTGAATATTGGGACAAGGGCTCCTACGAGCAGTACTTC
TRBV6-1	16	NA	NA	TRBJ1-5	CASSEGSDRYNQPQHF	TGTGCCAGCAGTGAAGGATCAGACCGGTACAATCAGCCCCAGCATTTT
TRBV10-3	15	NA	NA	TRBJ2-7	CAISESGTDLYEQYF	TGTGCCATCAGTGAGTCCGGGACGGACCTCTACGAGCAGTACTTC
TRBV7-2	17	NA	NA	TRBJ1-2	CASRENAVLQANYGYTF	TGTGCCAGCAGGGAAAATGCCGTCCTCCAGGCTAACTATGGCTACACCTTC
TRBV2	10	NA	NA	TRBJ1-4	CASKVEKLFF	TGTGCCAGCAAGGTTGAAAAACTGTTTTTT
TRBV28	12	NA	NA	TRBJ1-1	CASSLLGLSPFF	TGTGCCAGCAGCCTACTAGGGCTATCACCTTTCTTT
TRBV29-1	16	NA	TRBD2	TRBJ2-1	CSAPGTSGYTYNEQFF	TGCAGCGCTCCTGGGACTAGCGGATATACCTACAATGAGCAGTTCTTC
TRBV6-5	15	NA	NA	TRBJ2-2	CASRRAPEGVGELFF	TGTGCCAGCAGACGGGCCCCGGAGGGGGTCGGGGAGCTGTTTTTT
TRBV5-1	16	once	TRBD1	TRBJ1-4	CASSTNPGQGAEKLFF	TGCGCCAGCAGCACAAACCCGGGACAGGGGGCAGAAAAACTGTTTTTT
TRBV5-1	14	NA	NA	TRBJ2-1	CASSGFFGGNEQFF	TGCGCCAGCAGCGGTTTTTTCGGGGGCAATGAGCAGTTCTTC
TRBV9	15	NA	NA	TRBJ1-2	CASSAGTAANYGYTF	TGTGCCAGCAGCGCCGGGACGGCGGCTAACTATGGCTACACCTTC
TRBV5-1	13	NA	NA	TRBJ2-5	CASRSGPDSPQYF	TGCGCCAGCAGATCGGGGCCAGACAGTCCCCAGTACTTC
TRBV7-6	18	NA	TRBD1	TRBJ1-5	CASSSLLGDSMSNQPQHF	TGTGCCAGCAGCTCCCTCCTCGGGGACAGTATGAGCAATCAGCCCCAGCATTTT
TRBV5-1	14	NA	TRBD1	TRBJ2-7	CASSLGTGEYEQYF	TGCGCCAGCTCCTTAGGGACAGGGGAATACGAGCAGTACTTC
TRBV27	12	NA	NA	TRBJ1-5	CASWALYQPQHF	TGTGCCAGTTGGGCCTTATATCAGCCCCAGCATTTT
TRBV6-1	13	NA	TRBD1	TRBJ1-2	CASREGGANGYTF	TGTGCCAGCAGGGAAGGGGGCGCCAATGGCTACACCTTC
TRBV6-6	15	NA	TRBD2	TRBJ2-5	CASSSGGRIRETQYF	TGTGCCAGCAGTTCGGGCGGGAGGATCCGGGAGACCCAGTACTTC
TRBV18	19	NA	NA	TRBJ2-3	CASSPRPWDTERSTDTQYF	TGTGCCAGCTCACCGCGGCCTTGGGACACTGAAAGATCCACAGATACGCAGTATTTT
TRBV28	12	NA	NA	TRBJ1-1	CASSYRRTEAFF	TGTGCCAGCAGTTACAGGAGAACTGAAGCTTTCTTT
TRBV6-1	15	NA	NA	TRBJ1-6	CATWVGQAANSPLHF	TGTGCCACATGGGTAGGGCAGGCGGCTAATTCACCCCTCCACTTT
TRBV19	15	NA	NA	TRBJ1-3	CASTSGLTGGNTIYF	TGTGCCAGTACCTCCGGGCTAACGGGCGGAAACACCATATATTTT
TRBV18	14	NA	NA	TRBJ2-3	CASSPPGNTDTQYF	TGTGCCAGCTCACCCCCGGGGAACACAGATACGCAGTATTTT
TRBV5-3	17	NA	NA	TRBJ2-3	CARSTRGRRGPRDTQYF	TGTGCCAGAAGCACCCGGGGGAGGAGGGGGCCAAGAGATACGCAGTATTTT
TRBV4-1	16	NA	TRBD1	TRBJ1-5	CASSQGGGRGNQPQHF	TGCGCCAGCAGCCAAGGAGGGGGCAGGGGGAATCAGCCCCAGCATTTT
TRBV5-1	13	NA	NA	TRBJ1-1	CASSLAGNTEAFF	TGCGCCAGCAGCTTAGCGGGGAACACTGAAGCTTTCTTT
TRBV28	11	NA	NA	TRBJ1-4	CASSWNEKLFF	TGTGCCAGCAGTTGGAATGAAAAACTGTTTTTT
TRBV5-1	17	few	NA	TRBJ1-1	CASSLGHTITSNTEAFF	TGCGCCAGCAGTTTGGGACATACTATTACCTCGAACACTGAAGCTTTCTTT
TRBV19	15	few	NA	TRBJ1-5	CASSLPQRNNQPQHF	TGTGCCAGTAGTTTGCCACAACGCAACAATCAGCCCCAGCATTTT
TRBV6-5	14	NA	TRBD1	TRBJ1-2	CASGYDRAPYGYTF	TGTGCCAGCGGCTACGACAGGGCCCCCTATGGCTACACCTTC
TRBV5-1	15	NA	TRBD1	TRBJ2-7	CASSQPGQGAYEQYF	TGCGCCAGCAGCCAACCGGGACAGGGGGCCTACGAGCAGTACTTC
TRBV30	14	NA	NA	TRBJ1-1	CAWSLVAADTEAFF	TGTGCCTGGAGTTTGGTGGCCGCGGACACTGAAGCTTTCTTT
TRBV21-1	15	NA	NA	TRBJ1-1	CAGTILQGKNTEAFF	TGTGCCGGCACCATTCTACAGGGGAAGAACACTGAAGCTTTCTTT
TRBV27	16	NA	TRBD2	TRBJ2-1	CASSLLTSGNYNEQFF	TGTGCCAGCAGTTTGTTGACTAGCGGGAACTACAATGAGCAGTTCTTC
TRBV7-3	17	NA	TRBD1	TRBJ2-1	CASRYGQGRLPYNEQFF	TGTGCCAGCAGATACGGACAGGGGCGCCTTCCCTACAATGAGCAGTTCTTC
TRBV27	16	NA	TRBD1	TRBJ1-1	CASSLVGQGANTEAFF	TGTGCCAGCAGTTTGGTGGGACAGGGTGCGAACACTGAAGCTTTCTTT
TRBV6-5	13	NA	NA	TRBJ2-1	CASSYSSSGWRFF	TGTGCCAGCAGTTACTCGAGTTCAGGGTGGCGGTTCTTC
TRBV2	15	once	NA	TRBJ2-6	CASRNRVSGANVLTF	TGTGCCAGCAGGAACAGGGTCTCTGGGGCCAACGTCCTGACTTTC
TRBV23-1	17	once	NA	TRBJ2-1	CASSQWSPGMSYNEQFF	TGCGCCAGCAGTCAATGGTCACCGGGGATGTCCTACAATGAGCAGTTCTTC
TRBV7-7	15	NA	NA	TRBJ2-5	CASSLAAGDRETQYF	TGTGCCAGCAGCTTAGCGGCCGGGGACCGGGAGACCCAGTACTTC
TRBV2	12	NA	NA	TRBJ2-7	CASSQKENEQYF	TGTGCCAGCAGTCAAAAGGAGAACGAGCAGTACTTC
TRBV2	16	NA	NA	TRBJ1-4	CASRPQGGAANEKLFF	TGTGCCAGCAGACCCCAAGGGGGGGCCGCTAATGAAAAACTGTTTTTT
TRBV27	11	NA	NA	TRBJ1-1	CASRGNTEAFF	TGTGCCAGCAGGGGGAACACTGAAGCTTTCTTT
TRBV6-5	15	NA	NA	TRBJ2-7	CASSYSDAGTGEQYF	TGTGCCAGCAGTTACTCTGACGCAGGGACGGGTGAGCAGTACTTC
TRBV6-1	15	NA	NA	TRBJ2-2	CASSVFPKGTGELFF	TGTGCCAGCAGTGTATTCCCGAAGGGCACCGGGGAGCTGTTTTTT
TRBV2	15	NA	TRBD2	TRBJ2-1	CASSGTSGRDNEQFF	TGTGCCAGCAGTGGGACTAGCGGGAGGGACAATGAGCAGTTCTTC
TRBV6-1	15	NA	NA	TRBJ2-7	CASSEEGGGAYEQYF	TGTGCCAGCAGTGAAGAGGGGGGAGGGGCCTACGAGCAGTACTTC
TRBV2	16	NA	NA	TRBJ2-3	CASSDYRSSPTDTQYF	TGTGCCAGCAGTGATTACCGTTCCTCCCCCACAGATACGCAGTATTTT
TRBV7-2	15	NA	TRBD1	TRBJ2-5	CASSYRTGNGETQYF	TGTGCCAGCAGCTACCGGACAGGGAATGGAGAGACCCAGTACTTC
TRBV4-1	16	NA	NA	TRBJ1-1	CASSQLAEGWRTEAFF	TGCGCCAGCAGCCAATTAGCTGAGGGTTGGAGAACTGAAGCTTTCTTT
TRBV28	17	NA	NA	TRBJ1-1	CASSLSPFTGKGTEAFF	TGTGCCAGCAGTTTATCCCCCTTCACAGGGAAGGGAACTGAAGCTTTCTTT
TRBV4-2	16	NA	NA	TRBJ2-3	CASSQDIGGDSDTQYF	TGTGCCAGCAGCCAAGACATTGGGGGAGACTCAGATACGCAGTATTTT
TRBV10-1	12	NA	NA	TRBJ2-5	CASSGQGGTQYF	TGCGCCAGCAGTGGACAGGGAGGGACCCAGTACTTC
TRBV27	12	NA	NA	TRBJ1-1	CASSIQGHEAFF	TGTGCCAGCAGTATACAGGGTCATGAAGCTTTCTTT
TRBV2	15	once	NA	TRBJ2-5	CASSEAGGPGETQYF	TGTGCCAGCAGTGAAGCGGGGGGGCCGGGGGAGACCCAGTACTTC
TRBV7-9	15	NA	NA	TRBJ1-4	CASRNAQRTNEKLFF	TGTGCCAGCAGAAACGCCCAGAGGACTAATGAAAAACTGTTTTTT
TRBV7-8	14	NA	NA	TRBJ1-3	CASSLAGRADTIYF	TGTGCCAGCAGCTTAGCAGGCAGGGCCGACACCATATATTTT
TRBV6-6	11	NA	NA	TRBJ2-3	CASSYRDTQYF	TGTGCCAGCAGTTACCGCGATACGCAGTATTTT
TRBV2	11	NA	NA	TRBJ2-7	CASSPDGEKYF	TGTGCCAGCAGTCCGGACGGGGAAAAGTACTTC